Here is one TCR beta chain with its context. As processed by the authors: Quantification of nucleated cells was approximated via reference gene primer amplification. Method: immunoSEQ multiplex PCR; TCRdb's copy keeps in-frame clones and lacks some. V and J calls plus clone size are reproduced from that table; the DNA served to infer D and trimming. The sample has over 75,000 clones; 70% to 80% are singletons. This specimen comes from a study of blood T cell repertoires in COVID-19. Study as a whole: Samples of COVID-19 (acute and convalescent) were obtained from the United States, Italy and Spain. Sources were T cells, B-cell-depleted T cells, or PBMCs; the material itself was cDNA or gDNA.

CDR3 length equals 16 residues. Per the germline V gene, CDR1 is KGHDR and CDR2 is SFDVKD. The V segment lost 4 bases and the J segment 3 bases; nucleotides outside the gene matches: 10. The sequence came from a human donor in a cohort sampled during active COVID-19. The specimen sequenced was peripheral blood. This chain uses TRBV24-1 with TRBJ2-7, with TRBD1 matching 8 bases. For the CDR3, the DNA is TGTGCCACCAGTGACGCGACAGGGGAAGACTTCTACGAGCAGTACTTC. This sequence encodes CATSDATGEDFYEQYF.